Below, 22 T cell receptor beta chains from the same sample are listed, as sequenced in a study of blood T cells in healthy people across ages. A sample-barcoded 5' primer and a J-beta primer mix were used in a second PCR of about 7 to 12 cycles. TCRdb ran MiXCR on the 5' RACE reads and lists one entry per CDR3 protein. This table has about 770,000 distinct CDR3 sequences, approximately 44% appearing once. The sample comprised blood. These receptors all come from a man in his 60s in good health.

This chain joins TRBV4-1 and TRBJ1-5; possibly TRBD1 for D (6 bases). The CDR3 is 20 residues long. The germline V and J ends were trimmed by 0 bases and 0 bases, with 21 bases remaining between them. Per the germline V gene, CDR1 is MGHRA and CDR2 is YSYEKL. CDR3 coding DNA: TGCGCCAGCAGCCAAGATCGTCGCCGGGGAGGGGGATATAGCAATCAGCCCCAGCATTTT. Translating it yields CASSQDRRRGGGYSNQPQHF.

The genes are TRBV6-1 and TRBJ1-2; the D is unclear. There are 15 residues in the CDR3. Germline loops: CDR1 MNHNS, CDR2 SASEGT. V was cut by 1 base and J by 4 bases, with 13 bases left in between. In DNA, the CDR3 is TGTGCCAGCAGTGAAGATGGCAGACCCTCCTATGGCTACACCTTC. Translation: CASSEDGRPSYGYTF.

This clonotype appeared a few times. This chain links TRBV5-1 with TRBJ2-5, with D possibly matching TRBD1 (7 bases). The ends were cut back, 0 bases at V and 2 bases at J, with 14 bases in the middle. Germline V lookup: CDR1 SGHRS, CDR2 YFSETQ. This CDR3 has 16 residues. The CDR3 reads CASSLGPTGTQETQYF. The CDR3 DNA reads as TGCGCCAGCAGCTTGGGACCGACAGGGACTCAAGAGACCCAGTACTTC.

This clonotype was counted only a few times. The CDR3 sequence: CASTASGDNEQFF. CDR3 in DNA: TGTGCCAGCACGGCTAGCGGAGACAATGAGCAGTTCTTC. The genes are TRBV6-2 or TRBV6-3 and TRBJ2-1; 7 nucleotides line up with TRBD2. CDR1 is MNHEY, CDR2 SVGEGT, per germline. V was clipped by 7 bases and J by 5 bases; unmatched bases: 5. This CDR3 has 13 residues.

This clonotype turned up a few times. This chain joins TRBV5-6 and TRBJ1-5; a possible D gene is TRBD1 (6 bases). The CDR3 is made up of 15 amino acids. The germline CDR1 and CDR2 sequences are SGHDT and YYEEEE. V gave up 1 base and J gave up 7 bases, with 15 bases separating them. The CDR3 protein is CASSLRQGNGQPQHF. CDR3 DNA: TGTGCCAGCAGCTTGAGGCAGGGGAACGGGCAGCCCCAGCATTTT.

This sequence joins TRBV30 and TRBJ1-1; D is unclear. V was shortened by 2 bases and J by 6 bases, with 16 bases between the two germline ends. Germline lookup yields CDR1 GTSNPN and CDR2 SVGIG (reference sequence). This CDR3 has 14 amino acids. The CDR3 region has the DNA TGTGCCTGGAGTAGGTACGGTGGTAGCGCTGAAGCTTTCTTT. Translation gives CAWSRYGGSAEAFF.

The rearrangement links TRBV20-1 to TRBJ2-5, with a weak D call TRBD2 (6 bases). Trimming cost V 0 bases and J 2 bases, with 13 bases left between them. The CDR3 is 15 residues long. Germline CDR1 and CDR2: DFQATT and SNEGSKA (reference sequence). CDR3 in amino acids: CSARDPGLAQETQYF. The CDR3 coding sequence is TGCAGTGCTAGAGATCCTGGCCTAGCGCAAGAGACCCAGTACTTC.

V gene TRBV4-3 combines with J gene TRBJ2-7; D may be TRBD1 (6 bases). Trimming took off 0 bases at V and 4 bases at J, with 16 bases between the two ends. Germline CDR1 reads LGHNA; CDR2 reads YSLEER. This CDR3 region has 16 residues. The CDR3 nucleotides read TGCGCCAGCAGCCAAGACTGGTCAGGGGCAGGGTACGAGCAGTACTTC. As protein: CASSQDWSGAGYEQYF.

This clonotype has only a few counts. V gene TRBV7-2 combines with J gene TRBJ1-2, with D perhaps matching TRBD1 (6 bases). The CDR3 runs 13 residues. The V end was cut by 5 bases, the J end by 3 bases, with 10 bases between. Germline V gives CDR1 SGHTA, CDR2 FQGNSA. The CDR3 region is CASSTRGYYGYTF. DNA for the CDR3: TGTGCCAGCAGCACCAGGGGTTACTATGGCTACACCTTC.

The chain couples TRBV7-9 to TRBJ2-2; TRBD2 is a possible D gene (5 bases). This CDR3 has 14 amino acids. Germline V gene data show CDR1 as SEHNR and CDR2 as FQNEAQ (reference sequence). V lost 5 bases and J 1 base, leaving 8 bases between the germline ends. The chain's CDR3 is CASSPGMNTGELFF. The CDR3 DNA reads as TGTGCCAGCAGCCCGGGAATGAACACCGGGGAGCTGTTTTTT. The full variable domain, completed using reference TRBV7-9 and TRBJ2-2, is DTGVSQNPRHKITKRGQNVTFRCDPISEHNRLYWYRQTLGQGPEFLTYFQNEAQLEKSRLLSDRFSAERPKGSFSTLEIQRTEQGDSAMYLCASSPGMNTGELFFGEGSRLTVL.

The chain uses TRBV28 and TRBJ1-1; a possible D gene is TRBD1 (5 bases). Germline CDR1 MDHEN, CDR2 SYDVKM. V was pared by 5 bases and J by 1 base, with 17 bases between. The CDR3 contains 16 residues. The CDR3 reads CASSPPGTPRNTEAFF. In DNA, the CDR3 is TGTGCCAGCAGTCCCCCCGGGACCCCCAGGAACACTGAAGCTTTCTTT.

This rearrangement joins TRBV7-9 to TRBJ2-7; 10 nucleotides line up with TRBD2. Unmatched junction bases numbered 10, after V lost 8 bases and J lost 0 bases. Germline CDR1 reads SEHNR; CDR2 reads FQNEAQ (reference sequence). The CDR3 has 16 amino acids. The DNA for the CDR3 is TGTGCCAGCTCCCAAGGGCTAGCGGGGGACTCCTACGAGCAGTACTTC. As protein: CASSQGLAGDSYEQYF.

This chain uses TRBV5-1 with TRBJ1-6; no clear D. The CDR3 length is 15 residues. In germline, CDR1 is SGHRS, CDR2 YFSETQ. The V gene lost 2 bases and the J gene lost 6 bases, with 12 bases spanning the gap. The CDR3 DNA is TGCGCCAGCAGCTTTAACCGGCAGTCTAATTCACCCCTCCACTTT. Amino acid sequence: CASSFNRQSNSPLHF.

The V and J genes are TRBV3-1 and TRBJ1-2; 7 bases agree with TRBD1. With V trimmed by 4 bases and J by 4 bases, 6 bases remained unmatched. This CDR3 has 14 amino acids. Germline values: CDR1 LGHDT, CDR2 YNNKEL (reference sequence). The CDR3 coding sequence is TGTGCCAGCAGCCCCAAGACAGGGACCTATGGCTACACCTTC. Protein sequence: CASSPKTGTYGYTF.

This clonotype has more than one count but fewer than ten. An end of the junction does not agree with germline; a read error may underlie this. V gene TRBV5-1 combines with J gene TRBJ2-7; 7 positions agree with TRBD1. The germline V gene encodes CDR1 SGHRS and CDR2 YFSETQ. CDR3 length equals 14 residues. Here the CDR3 DNA reads TGTGCCAGCAGCTTTGGGGGACAGTTATACGAGCAGTACTTC. Its protein product is CASSFGGQLYEQYF.

In its sample, this clonotype was seen many times. V and J are TRBV29-1 and TRBJ2-4; TRBD1 matches 10 bases. This CDR3 spans 13 amino acids. With 8 bases clipped from V and 9 bases from J, the junction kept 10 bases outside the gene matches. CDR1 and CDR2 (germline): SQVTM, ANQGSEA. CDR3 sequence: CSFGDRGSGIQYF. The CDR3 nucleotides read TGCAGCTTCGGGGACAGGGGTTCTGGCATTCAGTACTTC.

This clonotype was recorded a few times. The chain recombines TRBV20-1 with TRBJ2-7; no reliable D call. V was clipped by 6 bases and J by 3 bases, with 9 bases between them. The CDR3 is made up of 11 amino acids. CDR1 DFQATT and CDR2 SNEGSKA come from the germline V gene (reference sequence). The CDR3 reads CSAKSNYEQYF. The CDR3 DNA sequence: TGCAGTGCCAAATCCAACTACGAGCAGTACTTC.

This clonotype was recorded at least ten times. CDR3: CSGGRSSSYEQYF. The CDR3 coding sequence is TGCAGTGGGGGCAGGTCCTCTTCCTACGAGCAGTACTTC. The chain is built from TRBV20-1 and TRBJ2-7; perhaps TRBD1 as D (5 bases). CDR3 size: 13 residues. V gave up 7 bases and J gave up 1 base, with 14 bases separating them. Germline V CDR1 and CDR2: DFQATT, SNEGSKA (reference sequence).

There are a few counts of this clonotype. This chain connects TRBV21-1 to TRBJ2-3; the table's D call, TRBD1, has no DNA check behind it. TRBV21-1 is shown as a pseudogene. This CDR3 comprises 19 residues. The CDR3 DNA is TGTGCCAGCAGCGGCCTTTGGAGGCGGGGGTTCGCTAGCACAGATACGCAGTATTTT. Protein product: CASSGLWRRGFASTDTQYF.

This clonotype has a handful of counts. The rearrangement links TRBV7-2 to TRBJ1-4, with a weak D call TRBD1 (6 bases). CDR1 and CDR2 from the germline V gene are SGHTA and FQGNSA. This CDR3 region has 15 residues. V shed 4 bases and J shed 4 bases, with 13 bases lying between them. This CDR3 reads CASSSGQRVNEKLFF. Here the CDR3 DNA reads TGTGCCAGCAGCTCCGGACAGAGAGTTAATGAAAAACTGTTTTTT.

Worth noting for this clonotype: One end of the junction varies from germline; a read error may be responsible. The J gene is TRBJ2-7, the V gene TRBV7-3; 7 positions match TRBD1. The CDR3 runs 15 residues. From germline, CDR1 is SGHTA and CDR2 FQGTGA. The chain's CDR3 is CAISSLTGPRSEQYF. The CDR3, as DNA: TGTGCCATCAGCTCCCTGACAGGGCCTAGGAGCGAGCAGTACTTC.

The V call is TRBV6-6, the J call TRBJ2-5; no firm D call. V lost 6 bases to trimming and J lost 2 bases, with 13 bases between them. This CDR3 region has 14 residues. Germline-derived CDR1 and CDR2 are MNHNY and SVGAGI (reference sequence). The CDR3 loop reads CASSQTQEQETQYF. The CDR3 bases are TGTGCCAGCAGCCAAACTCAGGAGCAAGAGACCCAGTACTTC.